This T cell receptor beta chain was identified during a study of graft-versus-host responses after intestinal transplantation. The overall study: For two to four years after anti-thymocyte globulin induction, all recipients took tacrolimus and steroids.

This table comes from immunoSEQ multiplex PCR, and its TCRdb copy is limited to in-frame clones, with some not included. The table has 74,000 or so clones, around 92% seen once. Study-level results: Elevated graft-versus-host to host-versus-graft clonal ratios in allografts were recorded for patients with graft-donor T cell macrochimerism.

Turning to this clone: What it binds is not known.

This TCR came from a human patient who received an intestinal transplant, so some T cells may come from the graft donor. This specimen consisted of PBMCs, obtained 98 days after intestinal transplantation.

The CDR3: CASSKIQGGEKLFF. For the CDR3, the DNA is TGTGCCAGCAGTAAAATACAGGGAGGGGAAAAACTGTTTTTT. The rearrangement links TRBV6-5 to TRBJ1-4; possible D gene TRBD1, 6 bases. The V gene lost 5 bases and the J gene lost 8 bases, with 15 bases spanning the gap. Germline V gives CDR1 MNHEY, CDR2 SVGAGI. The CDR3 has 14 residues.